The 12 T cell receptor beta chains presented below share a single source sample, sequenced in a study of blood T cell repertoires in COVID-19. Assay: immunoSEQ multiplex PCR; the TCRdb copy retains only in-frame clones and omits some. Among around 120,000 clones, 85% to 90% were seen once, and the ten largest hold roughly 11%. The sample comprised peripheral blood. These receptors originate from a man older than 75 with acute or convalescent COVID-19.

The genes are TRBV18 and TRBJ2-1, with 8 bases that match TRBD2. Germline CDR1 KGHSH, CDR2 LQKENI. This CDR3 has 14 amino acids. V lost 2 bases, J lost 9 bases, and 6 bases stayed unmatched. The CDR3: CASSPSGGPGEQFF. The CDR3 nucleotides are TGTGCCAGCTCACCATCGGGAGGGCCAGGTGAGCAGTTCTTC.

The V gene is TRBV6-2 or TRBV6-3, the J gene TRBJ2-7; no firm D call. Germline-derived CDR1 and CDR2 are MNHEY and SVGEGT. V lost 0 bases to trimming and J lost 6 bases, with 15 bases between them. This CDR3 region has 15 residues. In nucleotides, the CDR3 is TGTGCCAGCAGTTACTCGGCCAAAAGAAAGATCGAGCAGTACTTC. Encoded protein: CASSYSAKRKIEQYF.

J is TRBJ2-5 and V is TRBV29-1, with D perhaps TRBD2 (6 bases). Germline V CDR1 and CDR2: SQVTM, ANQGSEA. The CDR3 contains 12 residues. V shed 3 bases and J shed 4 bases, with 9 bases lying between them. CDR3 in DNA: TGCAGCGTTGATGGGGGGAGAGAGACCCAGTACTTC. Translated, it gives CSVDGGRETQYF.

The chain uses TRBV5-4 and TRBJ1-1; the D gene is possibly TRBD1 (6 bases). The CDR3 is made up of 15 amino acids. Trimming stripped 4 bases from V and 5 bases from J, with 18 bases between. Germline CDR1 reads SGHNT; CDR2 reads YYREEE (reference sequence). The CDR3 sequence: CASSPGSGGRTEAFF. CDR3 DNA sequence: TGTGCCAGCAGCCCTGGCTCTGGGGGCCGAACTGAAGCTTTCTTT. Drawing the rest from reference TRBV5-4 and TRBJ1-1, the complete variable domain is ETGVTQSPTHLIKTRGQQVTLRCSSQSGHNTVSWYQQALGQGPQFIFQYYREEENGRGNFPPRFSGLQFPNYSSELNVNALELDDSALYLCASSPGSGGRTEAFFGQGTRLTVV.

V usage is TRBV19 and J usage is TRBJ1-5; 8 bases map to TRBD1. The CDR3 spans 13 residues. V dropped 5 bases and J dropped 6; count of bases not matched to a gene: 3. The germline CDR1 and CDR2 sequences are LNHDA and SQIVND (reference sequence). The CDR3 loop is CASSVQGAQPQHF. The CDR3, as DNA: TGTGCCAGTAGTGTGCAGGGGGCTCAGCCCCAGCATTTT.

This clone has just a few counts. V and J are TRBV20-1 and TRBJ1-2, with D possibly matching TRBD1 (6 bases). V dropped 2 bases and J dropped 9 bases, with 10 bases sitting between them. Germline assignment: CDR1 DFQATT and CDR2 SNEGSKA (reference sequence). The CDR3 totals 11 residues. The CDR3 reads CSARQGKRYTF. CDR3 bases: TGCAGTGCTAGACAGGGGAAGCGCTACACCTTC.

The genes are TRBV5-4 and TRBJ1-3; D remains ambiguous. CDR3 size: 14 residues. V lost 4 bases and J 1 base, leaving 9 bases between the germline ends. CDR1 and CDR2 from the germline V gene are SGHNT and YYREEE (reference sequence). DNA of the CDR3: TGTGCCAGCAGCCCGAATCTATCTGGAAACACCATATATTTT. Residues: CASSPNLSGNTIYF. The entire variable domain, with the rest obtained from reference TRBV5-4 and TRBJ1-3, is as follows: ETGVTQSPTHLIKTRGQQVTLRCSSQSGHNTVSWYQQALGQGPQFIFQYYREEENGRGNFPPRFSGLQFPNYSSELNVNALELDDSALYLCASSPNLSGNTIYFGEGSWLTVV.

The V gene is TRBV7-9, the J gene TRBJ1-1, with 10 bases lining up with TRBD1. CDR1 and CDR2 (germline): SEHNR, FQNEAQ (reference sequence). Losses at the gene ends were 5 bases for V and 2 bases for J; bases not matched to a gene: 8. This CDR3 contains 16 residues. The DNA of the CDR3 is TGTGCCAGCAGCGACCGGGACAGGGGAATCAACACTGAAGCTTTCTTT. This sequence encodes CASSDRDRGINTEAFF.

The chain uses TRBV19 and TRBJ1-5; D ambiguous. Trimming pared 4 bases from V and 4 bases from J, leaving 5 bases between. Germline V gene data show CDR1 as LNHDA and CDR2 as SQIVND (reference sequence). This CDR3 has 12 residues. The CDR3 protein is CASSNRNQPQHF. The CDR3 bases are TGTGCCAGTAGTAACAGAAATCAGCCCCAGCATTTT.

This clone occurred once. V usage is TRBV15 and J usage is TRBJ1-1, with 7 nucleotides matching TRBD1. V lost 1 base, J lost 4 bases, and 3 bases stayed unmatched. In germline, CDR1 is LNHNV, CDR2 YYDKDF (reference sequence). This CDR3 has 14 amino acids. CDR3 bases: TGTGCCACCAGCAGAGGAACAGGGGCCACTGAAGCTTTCTTT. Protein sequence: CATSRGTGATEAFF.

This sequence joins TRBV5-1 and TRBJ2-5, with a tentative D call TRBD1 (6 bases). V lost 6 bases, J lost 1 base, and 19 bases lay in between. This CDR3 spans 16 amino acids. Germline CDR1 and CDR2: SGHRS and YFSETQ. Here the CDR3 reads CASTDVTRGFQETQYF. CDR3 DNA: TGCGCCAGCACCGACGTAACAAGGGGGTTCCAAGAGACCCAGTACTTC. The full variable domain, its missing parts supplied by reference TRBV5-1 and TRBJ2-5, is KAGVTQTPRYLIKTRGQQVTLSCSPISGHRSVSWYQQTPGQGLQFLFEYFSETQRNKGNFPGRFSGRQFSNSRSEMNVSTLELGDSALYLCASTDVTRGFQETQYFGPGTRLLVL.

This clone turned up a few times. The CDR3 region has the DNA TGTGCCATCAGTGACCTTGGTACAGGGGGCCGGGGTGGCTACACCTTC. It encodes CAISDLGTGGRGGYTF. The rearrangement links TRBV10-3 to TRBJ1-2; the match to TRBD1 covers 9 bases. The CDR3 length is 16 residues. The J segment lost 7 bases and the V segment lost 3 bases, leaving 12 bases of the junction unmatched. CDR1 and CDR2 from the germline V gene are ENHRY and SYGVKD.